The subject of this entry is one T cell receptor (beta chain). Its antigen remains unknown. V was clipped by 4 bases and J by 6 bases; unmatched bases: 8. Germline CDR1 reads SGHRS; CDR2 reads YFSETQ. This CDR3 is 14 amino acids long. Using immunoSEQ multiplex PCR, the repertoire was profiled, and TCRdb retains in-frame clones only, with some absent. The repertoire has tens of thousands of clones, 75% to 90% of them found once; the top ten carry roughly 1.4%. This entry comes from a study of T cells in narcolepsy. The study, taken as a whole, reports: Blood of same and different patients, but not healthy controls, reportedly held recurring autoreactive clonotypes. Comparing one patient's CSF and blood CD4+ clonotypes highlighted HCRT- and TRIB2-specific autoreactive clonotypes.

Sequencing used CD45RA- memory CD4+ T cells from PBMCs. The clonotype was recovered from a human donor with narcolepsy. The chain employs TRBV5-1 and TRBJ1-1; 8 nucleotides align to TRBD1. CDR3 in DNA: TGCGCCAGCAGCGTCGGACAGGGAGGGGCTGAAGCTTTCTTT. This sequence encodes CASSVGQGGAEAFF.